Each of the 3 T cell receptor beta chains below was sequenced from the same sample in a study of metastatic and nonmetastatic thyroid tumors (dated by TCRdb to about 2020). The library was produced with PCR. The instrument given in TCRdb is Illumina HiSeq 4000. TCRdb redid the processing of the public reads, applying fastp at Q25 and MiXCR, and retained in-frame beta chains. This sample comprises over 50,000 clones, 25% to 30% of them detected only once. The ten largest clonotypes hold less than 20% of the sample. Before undergoing thyroid surgery, none of the patients had been given any kind of treatment. The sequencing input was blood. The receptors originated from a female donor with papillary thyroid cancer or a benign thyroid nodule (not recorded which). Some clones in this sample may be carry-over from other donors' samples.

The J gene is TRBJ2-3, the V gene TRBV6-2 or TRBV6-3; the match to TRBD2 covers 10 bases. Germline V gene lookup returns CDR1 MNHEY and CDR2 SVGEGT. The V and J ends lost 2 bases and 4 bases, in that order; junction bases with no gene match: 6. The CDR3 spans 16 residues. This chain's CDR3 is CASSYGTSASPDTQYF. The CDR3 region has the DNA TGTGCCAGCAGTTACGGGACTAGCGCTTCTCCAGATACGCAGTATTTT.

This clone was detected only a few times. V and J are TRBV7-8 and TRBJ1-1, with D perhaps TRBD1 (6 bases). Trimming took 6 bases from V and 5 from J, leaving 10 bases between them. The CDR3 has 12 amino acids. The germline V gene encodes CDR1 SGHVS and CDR2 FQNEAQ. The CDR3 nucleotides are TGTGCCAGCAGTCAGGGGTTAACTGAAGCTTTCTTT. Protein product: CASSQGLTEAFF.

This chain connects TRBV27 to TRBJ1-3; 8 bases map to TRBD1. Germline V CDR1 and CDR2: MNHEY, SMNVEV (reference sequence). The CDR3 loop spans 15 amino acids. V lost 2 bases, J lost 4 bases, and 4 bases stayed unmatched. As DNA, the CDR3 is TGTGCCAGCAGTTTAGCAGGGGGCAGGGGAAACACCATATATTTT. Translation gives CASSLAGGRGNTIYF.